This T cell receptor beta chain was sequenced in a study of cytomegalovirus exposure and HLA in healthy donors. Turning to this clone: Antigen: not known.

Primers for the PCR totalled 60 Vbeta and 13 Jbeta. Produced via immunoSEQ multiplex PCR; TCRdb's table is partial and in-frame only. The sample contains under 200,000 clones, about 75% of which appear only once. Study outcomes and limitations: The study labeled 170 or so TCR beta chains cytomegalovirus-associated. The productive fraction for most TCR beta V segments was about 90% or about 30% in an earlier analysis. TRBV6-2, TRBV6-3 and some other V segments were unresolvable in 87-base-pair reads. It was in a later analysis that TCR association rates were seen to vary by HLA locus, highest for DRB1 and lowest for HLA-C.

There are 18 residues in the CDR3. Between the trimmed V and J ends, which lost 7 bases and 2 bases, there was a span of 22 bases. Germline values: CDR1 SGHRS, CDR2 YFSETQ. The sample comprised PBMCs. The TCR originated in a male donor in good health and CMV-seronegative. This sequence joins TRBV5-1 and TRBJ1-6, with a weak D call TRBD1 (5 bases). The chain's CDR3 is CASRVGGSTSPYNSPLHF. The DNA of the CDR3 is TGCGCCAGCCGGGTTGGGGGGTCTACTTCCCCCTATAATTCACCCCTCCACTTT. The full variable domain, with the rest looked up from reference TRBV5-1 and TRBJ1-6, is KAGVTQTPRYLIKTRGQQVTLSCSPISGHRSVSWYQQTPGQGLQFLFEYFSETQRNKGNFPGRFSGRQFSNSRSEMNVSTLELGDSALYLCASRVGGSTSPYNSPLHFGNGTRLTVT.